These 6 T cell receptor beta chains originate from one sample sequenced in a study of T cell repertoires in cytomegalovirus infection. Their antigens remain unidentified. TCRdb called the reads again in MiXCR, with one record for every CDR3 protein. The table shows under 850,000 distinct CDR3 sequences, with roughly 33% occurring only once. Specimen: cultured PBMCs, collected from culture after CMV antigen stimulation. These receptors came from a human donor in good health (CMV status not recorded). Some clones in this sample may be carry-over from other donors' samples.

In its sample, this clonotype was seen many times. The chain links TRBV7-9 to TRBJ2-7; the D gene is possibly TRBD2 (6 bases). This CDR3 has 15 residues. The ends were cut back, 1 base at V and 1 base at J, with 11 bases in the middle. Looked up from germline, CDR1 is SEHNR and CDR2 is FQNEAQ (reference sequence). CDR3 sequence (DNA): TGTGCCAGCAGCTTAGTGGGAGGACCATCCTACGAGCAGTACTTC. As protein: CASSLVGGPSYEQYF.

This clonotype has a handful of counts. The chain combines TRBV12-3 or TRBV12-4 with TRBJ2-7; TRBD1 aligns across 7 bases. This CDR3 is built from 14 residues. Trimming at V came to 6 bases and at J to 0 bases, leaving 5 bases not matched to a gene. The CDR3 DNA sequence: TGTGCCAGCAGACTACAGGGGCCCTCCTACGAGCAGTACTTC. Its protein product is CASRLQGPSYEQYF.

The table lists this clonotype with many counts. This CDR3 is CASSLSGRSTDTQYF. Here the CDR3 DNA reads TGTGCCAGCAGTCTCAGCGGGAGGAGCACAGATACGCAGTATTTT. The rearrangement links TRBV7-2 to TRBJ2-3, with TRBD2 matching over 9 bases. J was trimmed by 0 bases and V by 6 bases; bases with no gene match: 4. Germline CDR1 reads SGHTA; CDR2 reads FQGNSA. The CDR3 totals 15 residues.

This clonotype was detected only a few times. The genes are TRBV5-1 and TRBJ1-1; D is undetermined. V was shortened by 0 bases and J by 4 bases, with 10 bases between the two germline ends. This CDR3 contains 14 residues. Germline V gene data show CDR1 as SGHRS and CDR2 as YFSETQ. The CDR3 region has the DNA TGCGCCAGCAGCTTGGTGCGGTGGAGCACTGAAGCTTTCTTT. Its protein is CASSLVRWSTEAFF.

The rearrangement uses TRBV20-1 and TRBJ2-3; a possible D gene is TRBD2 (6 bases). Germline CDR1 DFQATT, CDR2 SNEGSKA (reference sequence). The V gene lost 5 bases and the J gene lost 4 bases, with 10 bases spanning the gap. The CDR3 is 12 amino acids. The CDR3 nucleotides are TGCAGTGCTTTTCGGGACTCAGATACGCAGTATTTT. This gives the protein CSAFRDSDTQYF.

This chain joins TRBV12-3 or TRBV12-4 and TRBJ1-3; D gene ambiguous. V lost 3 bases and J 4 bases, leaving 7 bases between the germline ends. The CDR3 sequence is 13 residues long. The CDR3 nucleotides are TGTGCCAGCAGTTTCCGGGCAGGAAACACCATATATTTT. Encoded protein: CASSFRAGNTIYF.